This record looks at one T cell receptor beta chain sequence and its context. Its specificity is not known. This sample was included in a study of T cells in localized non-small cell lung cancer. Libraries were prepared by immunoSEQ multiplex PCR; TCRdb keeps only in-frame clonotypes and omits some of them. The sample consists of tens of thousands of clones, more than 70% of them appearing once. General study results and limits: Turning up in adjacent lung were a median about 61 of the top 100 tumor clones.

Trimming pared 3 bases from V and 2 bases from J, leaving 13 bases between. CDR3 length: 15 residues. Germline V CDR1 and CDR2: SGHNT, YYREEE (reference sequence). The J gene is TRBJ2-3, the V gene TRBV5-4, with D perhaps TRBD1 or TRBD2 (5 bases each). The sample consisted of peripheral blood, taken before any cancer treatment. This clonotype was obtained from a woman aged 40 to 75 with stage I squamous cell lung carcinoma. This CDR3 is CASSSGPADTDTQYF. In DNA form, the CDR3 reads TGTGCCAGCAGCTCGGGACCGGCGGACACAGATACGCAGTATTTT.